These T cell receptor beta chains were read from a single sample in a study of blood T cell repertoires in COVID-19. Sequencing was performed with immunoSEQ multiplex PCR; in TCRdb, only in-frame clones are kept and a portion is missing. The table shows 270,000 or so clones, with about 89% occurring only once. The sequenced material came from PBMCs or T cells enriched from blood (not recorded which). These receptors all stem from a woman between 18 and 29 years old who had recovered from COVID-19. CDR3s include the opening cysteine and the closing phenylalanine or tryptophan. D genes are given only for firm matches. A clone size is listed for some rows: how often the clone was seen (once, few, many), or a class if it is expanded.

J gene: TRBJ2-3
V gene: TRBV6-2/TRBV6-3
D gene: TRBD2
clone size: -
CDR3 DNA: TGTGCCAGCAGTTACCCAGTTAGCGGGGGGCCGAAAAATACGCAGTATTTT
CDR3 protein: CASSYPVSGGPKNTQYF

J gene: TRBJ2-3
V gene: TRBV18
D gene: TRBD2
clone size: -
CDR3 DNA: TGTGCCAGCTCACCACCGGTTAATGTCCTAGCGGGGGGCACAGATACGCAGTATTTT
CDR3 protein: CASSPPVNVLAGGTDTQYF

J gene: TRBJ2-2
V gene: TRBV19
D gene: TRBD2
clone size: -
CDR3 DNA: TGTGCCAGTACCGGGAGGGGGGACACCGGGGAGCTGTTTTTT
CDR3 protein: CASTGRGDTGELFF

J gene: TRBJ1-1
V gene: TRBV29-1
D gene: -
clone size: -
CDR3 DNA: TGCAGCGTTGAAGGCAGGGCTGGGATGAACACTGAAGCTTTCTTT
CDR3 protein: CSVEGRAGMNTEAFF

J gene: TRBJ2-5
V gene: TRBV6-5
D gene: TRBD2
clone size: -
CDR3 DNA: TGTGCCAGCAGCCGGGCTTCCGGGGAGGGAGAGACCCAGTACTTC
CDR3 protein: CASSRASGEGETQYF

J gene: TRBJ2-1
V gene: TRBV30
D gene: TRBD2
clone size: once
CDR3 DNA: TGTGCCTGGAGTAGACTAGCGGGGGGTTGGCGTAATGAGCAGTTCTTC
CDR3 protein: CAWSRLAGGWRNEQFF

J gene: TRBJ1-2
V gene: TRBV7-8
D gene: -
clone size: -
CDR3 DNA: TGTGCCAGCAGCTCGTACGGGTCTAACTATGGCTACACCTTC
CDR3 protein: CASSSYGSNYGYTF

J gene: TRBJ1-1
V gene: TRBV5-1
D gene: -
clone size: -
CDR3 DNA: TGCGCCAGCAGCTTGGCTGCCGGCGGGGGGAACACTGAAGCTTTCTTT
CDR3 protein: CASSLAAGGGNTEAFF

J gene: TRBJ2-1
V gene: TRBV11-3
D gene: -
clone size: -
CDR3 DNA: TGTGCCAGCAGCTCTAATTCCGCCTACAATGAGCAGTTCTTC
CDR3 protein: CASSSNSAYNEQFF

J gene: TRBJ1-2
V gene: TRBV5-4
D gene: -
clone size: -
CDR3 DNA: TGTGCCAGCACCAGGGGCCAGGGATCAATTGGCTACACCTTC
CDR3 protein: CASTRGQGSIGYTF

J gene: TRBJ1-4
V gene: TRBV3-1/TRBV3-2
D gene: TRBD1
clone size: -
CDR3 DNA: TGTGCCAGCAGCCAGACAGTCGGACAGGGTGGCGAAGGCAAGTTTTTT
CDR3 protein: CASSQTVGQGGEGKFF

J gene: TRBJ1-1
V gene: TRBV19
D gene: -
clone size: few
CDR3 DNA: TGTGCCAGTAGTAGGAAGCCCGCGGGGTACACTGAAGCTTTCTTT
CDR3 protein: CASSRKPAGYTEAFF

J gene: TRBJ1-1
V gene: TRBV6-5
D gene: -
clone size: -
CDR3 DNA: TGTGCCAGCGTTGGGGGGTTCACTGAAGCTTTCTTT
CDR3 protein: CASVGGFTEAFF

J gene: TRBJ2-1
V gene: TRBV3-1/TRBV3-2
D gene: TRBD2
clone size: few
CDR3 DNA: TGTGCCAGCAGCCTGCGGGGGGCCGGAGATGAGCAGTTCTTC
CDR3 protein: CASSLRGAGDEQFF

J gene: TRBJ2-1
V gene: TRBV7-9
D gene: -
clone size: few
CDR3 DNA: TGTGCCAGCAGCTTAGCCGGAGGGCCTGGGTACAATGAGCAGTTCTTC
CDR3 protein: CASSLAGGPGYNEQFF

J gene: TRBJ2-7
V gene: TRBV27
D gene: -
clone size: -
CDR3 DNA: TGTGCCAGCAGTTTCTCTGGCGGCTACGAGCAGTACTTC
CDR3 protein: CASSFSGGYEQYF

J gene: TRBJ2-5
V gene: TRBV9
D gene: -
clone size: -
CDR3 DNA: TGTGCCAGCAGCCCAAATTCTGGAGCCCAAGAGACCCAGTACTTC
CDR3 protein: CASSPNSGAQETQYF

J gene: TRBJ2-7
V gene: TRBV9
D gene: TRBD2
clone size: -
CDR3 DNA: TGTGCCAGCAGCGTGGGCGGGAGCCCCCCCCACGAGCAGTACTTC
CDR3 protein: CASSVGGSPPHEQYF

J gene: TRBJ2-5
V gene: TRBV11-2
D gene: -
clone size: once
CDR3 DNA: TGTGCCAGCAGCTTTGGTAGCGGCCAAGAGACCCAGTACTTC
CDR3 protein: CASSFGSGQETQYF

J gene: TRBJ1-2
V gene: TRBV19
D gene: -
clone size: -
CDR3 DNA: TGTGCCAGTAGTATGTCGCAGAACTATGGCTACACCTTC
CDR3 protein: CASSMSQNYGYTF

J gene: TRBJ2-7
V gene: TRBV5-1
D gene: TRBD2
clone size: few
CDR3 DNA: TGCGCCAGCAGCCCATATAGCGGGACCCCTAGCATATCCTACGAGCAGTACTTC
CDR3 protein: CASSPYSGTPSISYEQYF

J gene: TRBJ2-1
V gene: TRBV30
D gene: TRBD2
clone size: -
CDR3 DNA: TGTGCCTGGAGTAATATGGGACTAGCGGAATACAATGAGCAGTTCTTC
CDR3 protein: CAWSNMGLAEYNEQFF

J gene: TRBJ1-4
V gene: TRBV28
D gene: TRBD1
clone size: -
CDR3 DNA: TGTGCCAGCAGTTTACAAAGACAGGGAACTAATGAAAAACTGTTTTTT
CDR3 protein: CASSLQRQGTNEKLFF

J gene: TRBJ1-3
V gene: TRBV4-3
D gene: -
clone size: -
CDR3 DNA: TGCGCCAGCAGCCGAGATCAGCGAGGGCCTGGAAACACCATATATTTT
CDR3 protein: CASSRDQRGPGNTIYF

J gene: TRBJ2-6
V gene: TRBV5-1
D gene: -
clone size: -
CDR3 DNA: TGCGCCAGCACGCGGGAACTCTCTGGGGCCAACGTCCTGACTTTC
CDR3 protein: CASTRELSGANVLTF